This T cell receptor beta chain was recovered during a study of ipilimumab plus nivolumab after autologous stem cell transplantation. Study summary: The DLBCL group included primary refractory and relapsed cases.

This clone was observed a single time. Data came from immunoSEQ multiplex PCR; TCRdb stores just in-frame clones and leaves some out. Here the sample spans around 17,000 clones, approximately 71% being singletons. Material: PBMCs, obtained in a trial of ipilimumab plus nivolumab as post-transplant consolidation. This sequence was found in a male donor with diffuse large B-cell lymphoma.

The CDR3 here is CASKKTGGLETQYF. In nucleotides, the CDR3 is TGTGCCAGTAAAAAGACAGGGGGCCTAGAGACCCAGTACTTC. The chain couples TRBV19 to TRBJ2-5; TRBD1 matches 10 bases. Germline V gives CDR1 LNHDA, CDR2 SQIVND (reference sequence). The length of the CDR3 is 14 residues. Trimming took 7 bases from V and 4 from J; bases not matched to a gene: 6.